The 6 T cell receptor gamma chains listed next were all sequenced from one sample in a study of gamma delta lymphoproliferative disorders and STAT genes. PBMCs from patients and controls supplied the genomic DNA for sequencing. TCRdb re-analyzed the multiplex PCR reads via CATT. The top ten clones hold 25% of a sample with just over 1,500 gamma-chain clones, 9.5% to 10% of them seen once. The sample consisted of blood. These receptors were taken from a human donor in good health.

This clone ranks as medium-sized (0.01 to 0.1%). Because the CDR3's place on the DNA is in doubt, the DNA is left out and the CDR3 is given as listed by TCRdb. The J gene is uncalled and the V gene is TRGV11. TRGV11 is placed among ORFs of uncertain function. The CDR3 sequence runs 16 residues, both termini included. CDR3 amino acids: CTTVPAGLGTRGFKIF.

This clone is termed medium-sized. The chain is built from TRGV4 and TRGJ1 or TRGJ2. Here the J gene came from matching the DNA to germline, since TCRdb omits it. Per the germline V gene, CDR1 is EGSTGY and CDR2 is YDSYTSSV. The length of the CDR3 is 13 residues. V lost 0 bases, J lost 7 bases, and 6 bases stayed unmatched. CDR3 protein: CATWDGQGYKKLF. The CDR3 nucleotides are TGTGCCACCTGGGATGGGCAGGGGTATAAGAAACTCTTT.

Relative to its sample, this clone is medium-sized (0.01 to 0.1%). The chain has TRGV10 and TRGJ1 or TRGJ2. The J gene, missing from TCRdb, was assigned here through DNA to germline matching. Being an ORF, TRGV10 has a function that is uncertain. Trimming took 8 bases from V and 3 from J; bases not matched to a gene: 20. The CDR3 totals 17 residues. CDR3 DNA sequence: TGTGCTGCGTGGGATTATCCCACCCTAGAACTTTATTATAAGAAACTCTTT. This encodes CAAWDYPTLELYYKKLF.

This clone rates as medium-sized. The J gene is TRGJ1 or TRGJ2, the V gene TRGV3. Since TCRdb gives no J gene, matching the DNA to germline was used here to assign it. The CDR3 loop spans 13 amino acids. J lost 10 bases, V lost 0 bases, and 9 bases had no gene match. CDR1 VTNTFY and CDR2 YDVSTARD come from the germline V gene (reference sequence). The CDR3 region is CATWDRRGIKKLF. CDR3 nucleotides: TGTGCCACCTGGGACAGGCGGGGTATCAAGAAACTCTTT.

As concerns this clone: The protein given by TCRdb reflects a much larger clone and differs at residue 6 from this DNA's translation, likely from a read error; the protein shown is the DNA's translation. This chain links TRGV8 with TRGJ1 or TRGJ2. TCRdb lists no J gene, so it was determined here by aligning the DNA to germline. The CDR3 loop spans 12 amino acids. Germline loops: CDR1 VENAVY, CDR2 YDSYNSRV. Trimming took 3 bases from V and 2 from J; bases not matched to a gene: 1. CDR3 region: CATWDHYYKKLF. The CDR3 DNA follows: TGTGCCACCTGGGATCATTATTATAAGAAACTCTTT.

This clone ranks as medium-sized. The chain combines TRGV8 with TRGJ1 or TRGJ2. Germline matching of the DNA provided the J gene here, since TCRdb leaves it blank. Germline CDR1 VENAVY, CDR2 YDSYNSRV. The CDR3 spans 15 residues. V gave up 4 bases and J gave up 1 base; unmatched junction bases: 10. The CDR3 DNA reads as TGTGCCACCTGGGACTCTCCAATAAATTATTATAAGAAACTCTTT. Translation gives CATWDSPINYYKKLF.